This T cell receptor (beta chain) was found in a study of blood T cell repertoires in COVID-19. Study summary: Researchers got acute and convalescent COVID-19 samples from the United States, Italy and Spain.

Authors' methods: Counts of nucleated cells, estimated from reference gene primer amplification, were obtained. Measured with immunoSEQ multiplex PCR; TCRdb has only the in-frame clones, and not every one. The V and J calls and clone size are taken from that table; D and trimming were inferred from the DNA. This repertoire shows 160,000 or so clones, over 75% found once; its top ten account for 5% to 8.5%. The CDR3 runs 13 residues. Germline CDR1 and CDR2: SEHNR and FQNEAQ (reference sequence). J was trimmed by 7 bases and V by 8 bases; bases with no gene match: 8. The material sequenced was peripheral blood. The rearrangement joins TRBV7-9 to TRBJ2-7; 10 nucleotides match TRBD1. The receptor's source is an older man with active or convalescent COVID-19. In DNA, the CDR3 is TGTGCCAGCCAGGGACAGGGGATCCGGGAGCAGTACTTC. Translated, it gives CASQGQGIREQYF.